This T cell receptor (beta chain) originates from a study of CD8 T cells in ankylosing spondylitis (dated by TCRdb to the late 2010s). Looking at the study overall: To find TCR variants linked to disease, the study profiled T cell receptor beta repertoires in ankylosing spondylitis patients and healthy donors. In total, the full study cohort was made up of over a hundred healthy donors and more than 20 ankylosing spondylitis patients. Samples of peripheral blood were taken, and for ankylosing spondylitis patients, synovial fluid was collected as well. Results and caveats for the whole study, not just this receptor: According to the report, matched synovial fluid samples from ankylosing spondylitis patients were significantly enriched for the disease-linked clones. A CD8+ phenotype was shown by the disease-linked clones, which were found at relatively low frequencies in peripheral blood. Blood from ankylosing spondylitis patients appeared to be characterized by a TCR beta motif made up of seven or eight highly homologous amino acid variants. Some TCR beta motif variants had previously been reported in synovial fluid and blood of reactive arthritis patients, which suggested common disease-initiation mechanisms.

V drops 4 bases and J drops 1 base, leaving 11 bases in between. Reading the germline V gene gives CDR1 SGHNT and CDR2 YENEEA. The CDR3 has 15 amino acids, counting the end cysteine and phenylalanine. Just the 45-base CDR3 DNA is kept, in frame starting at base 1. Sequencing used an Illumina HiSeq 2500. Quantitative 5'-RACE with molecular barcodes was used to prepare TCR beta libraries. The source study handled its data this way. Disease-linked TCR variants were identified with a new computational method built on a probabilistic model of VDJ rearrangement. TCRdb reprocessed the public reads (quality trimming at Q25 with fastp, clone calling with MiXCR) and kept in-frame beta chains. Each CDR3 protein gets just one entry, which takes the most common genes and DNA from the rows behind it. TCRdb, not the authors, supplied the V and J calls. This sample lists 150,000 or so distinct CDR3 sequences; approximately 10% were detected once. Together, the top ten hold approximately 32% of the sample.

There are a few counts of this clonotype. It lacks a known antigen. There are no base qualities to consult, and no much larger clone falls within one base. This TCR derives from a male donor with ankylosing spondylitis or in good health (not recorded which). The V and J segments used are TRBV11-3 and TRBJ2-1; the D gene cannot be resolved reliably. The source material was blood, either unsorted or a sorted T cell fraction (not recorded which). CDR3 loop: CASSSTPTSYNEQFF. The DNA sequence is as follows: TGTGCCAGCAGCTCGACTCCGACGTCCTACAATGAGCAGTTCTTC.